This T cell receptor beta chain was observed in a study of shared clonotypes between healthy human individuals. The authors split each subset's genomic DNA evenly across several immunoSEQ plates. TCRdb's table, derived via immunoSEQ multiplex PCR, lists solely in-frame clones and lacks some. This table holds roughly 380,000 clones, about 97% found once. This CDR3 has 13 residues. Deletions cut 1 base from V and 6 bases from J, with 9 bases between. Germline V gene data show CDR1 as SGHAT and CDR2 as FQDESV (reference sequence). The study drew all its donors from Caucasian adults living in Nashville, Tennessee. With CCR7-negative CD45RA+ TemRA cells, CD45RO+ cells were combined in CD8 memory.

The TCR sequence derives from a young man in good health. Input material: memory CD8+ T cells sorted from blood. Regarding subset: CD45RO+ cells pooled with CCR7-negative TemRA cells. The chain combines TRBV11-1 with TRBJ1-1; no reliable D call. The CDR3 sequence: CASSLGGQAEAFF. DNA of the CDR3: TGTGCCAGCAGCTTAGGGGGTCAGGCTGAAGCTTTCTTT. The variable domain in full, completed from reference TRBV11-1 and TRBJ1-1, reads EAEVAQSPRYKITEKSQAVAFWCDPISGHATLYWYRQILGQGPELLVQFQDESVVDDSQLPKDRFSAERLKGVDSTLKIQPAELGDSAMYLCASSLGGQAEAFFGQGTRLTVV.